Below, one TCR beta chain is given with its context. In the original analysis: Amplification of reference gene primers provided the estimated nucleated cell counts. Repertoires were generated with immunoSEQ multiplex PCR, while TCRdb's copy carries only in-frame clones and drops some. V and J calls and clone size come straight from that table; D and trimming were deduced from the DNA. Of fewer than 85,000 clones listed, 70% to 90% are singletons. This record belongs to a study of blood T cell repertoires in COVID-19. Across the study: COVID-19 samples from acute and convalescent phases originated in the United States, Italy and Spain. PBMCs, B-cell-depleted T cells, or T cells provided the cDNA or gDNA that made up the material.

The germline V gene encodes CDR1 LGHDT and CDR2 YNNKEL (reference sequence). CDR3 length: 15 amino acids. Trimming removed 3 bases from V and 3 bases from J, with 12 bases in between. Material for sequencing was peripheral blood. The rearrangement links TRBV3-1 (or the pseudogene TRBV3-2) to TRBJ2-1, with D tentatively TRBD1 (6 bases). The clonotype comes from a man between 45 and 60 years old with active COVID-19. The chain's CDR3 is CASSHRGISYNEQFF. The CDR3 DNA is TGTGCCAGCAGCCACAGGGGTATCAGCTACAATGAGCAGTTCTTC.